The subject of this entry is one T cell receptor beta chain. Its antigen is currently unknown. TCRdb called the reads again in MiXCR, with one record for every CDR3 protein. The sample lists under 200,000 distinct CDR3 sequences; approximately 21% were seen once. These data belong to a study of T cell repertoires in cytomegalovirus infection. Notes on the study in general: CMV carriers with the relevant HLA were identified by cumulative public TCR beta family frequency. Within the response measured ex vivo, HLA-C-restricted CMV-specific TCR beta clonotypes were dominant.

The CDR3 covers 16 residues. Trimming pared 4 bases from V and 8 bases from J, leaving 23 bases between. The germline gives CDR1 SGHVS, CDR2 FQNEAQ. Sequenced material: CD8+ T cells from cultured PBMCs, taken from culture after CMV antigen stimulation. V usage is TRBV7-8 and J usage is TRBJ1-2; D is undetermined. This TCR came from a human donor in good health (CMV status not recorded). Some clones in this sample may be carry-over from other donors' samples. The CDR3 sequence: CASSWGGRAEQQGYTF. CDR3 nucleotide sequence: TGTGCCAGCAGCTGGGGTGGTCGGGCAGAGCAGCAAGGCTACACCTTC.